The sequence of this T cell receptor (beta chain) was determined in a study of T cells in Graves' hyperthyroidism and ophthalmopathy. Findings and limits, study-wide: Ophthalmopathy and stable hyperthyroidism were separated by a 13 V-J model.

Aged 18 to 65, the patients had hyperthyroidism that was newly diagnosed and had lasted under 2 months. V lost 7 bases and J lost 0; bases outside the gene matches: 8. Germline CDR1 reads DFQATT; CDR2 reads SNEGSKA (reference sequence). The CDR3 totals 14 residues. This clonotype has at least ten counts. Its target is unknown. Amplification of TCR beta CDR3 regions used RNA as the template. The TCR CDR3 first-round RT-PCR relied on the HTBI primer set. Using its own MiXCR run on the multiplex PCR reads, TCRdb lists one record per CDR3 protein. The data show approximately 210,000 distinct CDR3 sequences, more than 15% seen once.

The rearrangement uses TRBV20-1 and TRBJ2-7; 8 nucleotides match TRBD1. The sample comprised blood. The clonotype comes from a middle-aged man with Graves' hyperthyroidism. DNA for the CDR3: TGCAGTGTTACACAGGGGGGTAGCTCCTACGAGCAGTACTTC. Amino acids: CSVTQGGSSYEQYF.